These T cell receptor beta chains were read from a single sample in a study of blood T cell repertoires in COVID-19. The method was immunoSEQ multiplex PCR; TCRdb's version includes in-frame clones alone and lacks a portion of them. The sample holds about 170,000 clones, 86% seen once. Sequences were obtained from peripheral blood. These TCRs come from a man between 50 and 59 years old with active or convalescent COVID-19. Both conserved end residues are part of each CDR3. Each record gives: CDR3 protein, CDR3 DNA, V gene, D gene, clone size, CDR3 length, J gene. D genes are given only for firm matches. A clone size is listed for some rows: how often the clone was seen (once, few, many), or a class if it is expanded.

CDR3 protein: CAGEQTGNYGYTF
CDR3 DNA: TGTGCCGGGGAGCAGACAGGGAACTATGGCTACACCTTC
V gene: TRBV6-5
D gene: TRBD1
clone size: .
CDR3 length: 13
J gene: TRBJ1-2

CDR3 protein: CASSLYTGTGGFGYTF
CDR3 DNA: TGTGCCAGCAGCTTATATACCGGGACAGGGGGCTTTGGCTACACCTTC
V gene: TRBV7-9
D gene: TRBD1
clone size: .
CDR3 length: 16
J gene: TRBJ1-2

CDR3 protein: CASGGSGRIPDTQYF
CDR3 DNA: TGTGCTAGTGGTGGTAGCGGGAGAATCCCAGATACGCAGTATTTT
V gene: TRBV12-5
D gene: TRBD2
clone size: .
CDR3 length: 15
J gene: TRBJ2-3

CDR3 protein: CASSQEKGTGREKLFF
CDR3 DNA: TGTGCCAGCAGCCAAGAGAAGGGAACAGGGCGTGAAAAACTGTTTTTT
V gene: TRBV14
D gene: .
clone size: .
CDR3 length: 16
J gene: TRBJ1-4

CDR3 protein: CASSLGVNEKLFF
CDR3 DNA: TGCGCCAGCAGCTTGGGAGTTAATGAAAAACTGTTTTTT
V gene: TRBV5-1
D gene: .
clone size: few
CDR3 length: 13
J gene: TRBJ1-4

CDR3 protein: CASSLGESYEQYF
CDR3 DNA: TGTGCCAGCAGCTTAGGGGAATCGTACGAGCAGTACTTC
V gene: TRBV5-6
D gene: .
clone size: .
CDR3 length: 13
J gene: TRBJ2-7

CDR3 protein: CASSHNLRQHFLYNEQFF
CDR3 DNA: TGTGCCAGCAGCCATAATCTAAGACAGCATTTTCTTTACAATGAGCAGTTCTTC
V gene: TRBV3-1/TRBV3-2
D gene: .
clone size: .
CDR3 length: 18
J gene: TRBJ2-1

CDR3 protein: CASRRTGAKYSNQPQHF
CDR3 DNA: TGTGCCAGTAGAAGGACAGGGGCGAAATATAGCAATCAGCCCCAGCATTTT
V gene: TRBV19
D gene: TRBD1
clone size: .
CDR3 length: 17
J gene: TRBJ1-5

CDR3 protein: CASSIGDRDYGYTF
CDR3 DNA: TGTGCCAGTAGTATAGGGGACAGGGACTATGGCTACACCTTC
V gene: TRBV19
D gene: TRBD1
clone size: .
CDR3 length: 14
J gene: TRBJ1-2

CDR3 protein: CASSSFRDTQYF
CDR3 DNA: TGTGCCAGCAGTTCATTCCGGGATACGCAGTATTTT
V gene: TRBV6-5
D gene: .
clone size: .
CDR3 length: 12
J gene: TRBJ2-3

CDR3 protein: CASRTTGKRSYEQYF
CDR3 DNA: TGTGCCAGCAGGACAACAGGGAAAAGGTCCTACGAGCAGTACTTC
V gene: TRBV7-9
D gene: .
clone size: .
CDR3 length: 15
J gene: TRBJ2-7

CDR3 protein: CASSLVSETQYF
CDR3 DNA: TGTGCCAGCAGCTTGGTTTCGGAGACCCAGTACTTC
V gene: TRBV5-5
D gene: .
clone size: .
CDR3 length: 12
J gene: TRBJ2-5

CDR3 protein: CATSDSSPGNQPQHF
CDR3 DNA: TGTGCCACCAGTGATTCCTCCCCCGGGAATCAGCCCCAGCATTTT
V gene: TRBV24-1
D gene: .
clone size: once
CDR3 length: 15
J gene: TRBJ1-5

CDR3 protein: CASSQERTATYNSPLHF
CDR3 DNA: TGCGCCAGCAGCCAAGAACGAACAGCCACCTATAATTCACCCCTCCACTTT
V gene: TRBV4-3
D gene: .
clone size: .
CDR3 length: 17
J gene: TRBJ1-6

CDR3 protein: CASSFRTGEKLFF
CDR3 DNA: TGTGCCAGCAGTTTCCGGACAGGGGAAAAACTGTTTTTT
V gene: TRBV27
D gene: TRBD1
clone size: .
CDR3 length: 13
J gene: TRBJ1-4

CDR3 protein: CASSRDRVVWETQYF
CDR3 DNA: TGTGCCAGCAGCCGCGACAGGGTTGTTTGGGAGACCCAGTACTTC
V gene: TRBV7-9
D gene: TRBD1
clone size: .
CDR3 length: 15
J gene: TRBJ2-5

CDR3 protein: CASSLRGTRGRDEQFF
CDR3 DNA: TGTGCCAGCAGCTTAAGAGGGACTAGGGGTCGGGATGAGCAGTTCTTC
V gene: TRBV7-2
D gene: TRBD2
clone size: .
CDR3 length: 16
J gene: TRBJ2-1

CDR3 protein: CASSLDGRDKYNEQFF
CDR3 DNA: TGTGCCAGCAGCTTAGACGGGAGGGATAAATACAATGAGCAGTTCTTC
V gene: TRBV5-4
D gene: TRBD2
clone size: .
CDR3 length: 16
J gene: TRBJ2-1

CDR3 protein: CASSSLGLNYGYTF
CDR3 DNA: TGTGCCAGCAGCTCTTTGGGGCTAAACTATGGCTACACCTTC
V gene: TRBV5-8
D gene: .
clone size: .
CDR3 length: 14
J gene: TRBJ1-2

CDR3 protein: CASSYEGADYGYTF
CDR3 DNA: TGTGCCAGCAGTTACGAGGGGGCGGACTATGGCTACACCTTC
V gene: TRBV6-2/TRBV6-3
D gene: TRBD1
clone size: .
CDR3 length: 14
J gene: TRBJ1-2

CDR3 protein: CASSVQGQGVFEQYF
CDR3 DNA: TGTGCCAGCAGTGTCCAGGGACAGGGGGTGTTCGAGCAGTACTTC
V gene: TRBV2
D gene: TRBD1
clone size: .
CDR3 length: 15
J gene: TRBJ2-7

CDR3 protein: CASSERQGNYGYTF
CDR3 DNA: TGTGCCAGCAGTGAAAGACAGGGGAACTATGGCTACACCTTC
V gene: TRBV6-1
D gene: TRBD1
clone size: .
CDR3 length: 14
J gene: TRBJ1-2

CDR3 protein: CASSFARDTEAFF
CDR3 DNA: TGTGCCAGCAGCTTCGCCCGGGACACTGAAGCTTTCTTT
V gene: TRBV7-2
D gene: .
clone size: .
CDR3 length: 13
J gene: TRBJ1-1

CDR3 protein: CASSSAGGRTEAFF
CDR3 DNA: TGTGCCAGCAGCTCTGCAGGGGGCAGGACTGAAGCTTTCTTT
V gene: TRBV11-3
D gene: TRBD1
clone size: .
CDR3 length: 14
J gene: TRBJ1-1

CDR3 protein: CASSFNGQGYYGYTF
CDR3 DNA: TGTGCCAGCAGCTTTAATGGACAGGGATACTATGGCTACACCTTC
V gene: TRBV3-1/TRBV3-2
D gene: TRBD1
clone size: .
CDR3 length: 15
J gene: TRBJ1-2

CDR3 protein: CASSPRTGVSAHEAFF
CDR3 DNA: TGTGCCAGCTCACCGAGGACAGGAGTTTCGGCCCATGAAGCTTTCTTT
V gene: TRBV18
D gene: TRBD1
clone size: .
CDR3 length: 16
J gene: TRBJ1-1

CDR3 protein: CASSVASGGEKLFF
CDR3 DNA: TGTGCCAGCAGCGTAGCTTCGGGGGGTGAAAAACTGTTTTTT
V gene: TRBV9
D gene: .
clone size: .
CDR3 length: 14
J gene: TRBJ1-4

CDR3 protein: CSVEDLDRDSYTF
CDR3 DNA: TGCAGCGTTGAAGACCTGGACAGGGACTCGTACACCTTC
V gene: TRBV29-1
D gene: TRBD1
clone size: .
CDR3 length: 13
J gene: TRBJ1-2

CDR3 protein: CASSLNRVRRQETQYF
CDR3 DNA: TGTGCCAGCAGCCTCAATAGAGTCCGCCGACAAGAGACCCAGTACTTC
V gene: TRBV7-8
D gene: .
clone size: .
CDR3 length: 16
J gene: TRBJ2-5

CDR3 protein: CSAAFLYGYTF
CDR3 DNA: TGCAGTGCCGCGTTCCTCTATGGCTACACCTTC
V gene: TRBV20-1
D gene: .
clone size: .
CDR3 length: 11
J gene: TRBJ1-2

CDR3 protein: CASSLLGGGGANVLTF
CDR3 DNA: TGTGCCAGCAGCTTGTTGGGGGGAGGTGGGGCCAACGTCCTGACTTTC
V gene: TRBV11-2
D gene: .
clone size: once
CDR3 length: 16
J gene: TRBJ2-6

CDR3 protein: CASSSGTGRETQYF
CDR3 DNA: TGCGCCAGCAGCTCTGGGACAGGGAGGGAGACCCAGTACTTC
V gene: TRBV5-1
D gene: TRBD1
clone size: .
CDR3 length: 14
J gene: TRBJ2-5

CDR3 protein: CASSIGRTRGLGNQPQHF
CDR3 DNA: TGTGCCAGTAGTATAGGAAGGACCAGGGGGCTCGGCAATCAGCCCCAGCATTTT
V gene: TRBV19
D gene: TRBD1
clone size: few
CDR3 length: 18
J gene: TRBJ1-5

CDR3 protein: CASTPSGRDNEQFF
CDR3 DNA: TGTGCCAGCACTCCTAGCGGGAGAGACAATGAGCAGTTCTTC
V gene: TRBV2
D gene: TRBD2
clone size: .
CDR3 length: 14
J gene: TRBJ2-1

CDR3 protein: CASTRQGYNTEAFF
CDR3 DNA: TGTGCCAGCACAAGACAGGGATATAACACTGAAGCTTTCTTT
V gene: TRBV5-6
D gene: TRBD1
clone size: .
CDR3 length: 14
J gene: TRBJ1-1

CDR3 protein: CASSGGQPQHF
CDR3 DNA: TGTGCCAGCAGCGGAGGTCAGCCCCAGCATTTT
V gene: TRBV5-8
D gene: .
clone size: .
CDR3 length: 11
J gene: TRBJ1-5

CDR3 protein: CASSLGTGAQISNQPQHF
CDR3 DNA: TGTGCCAGCAGCTTAGGGACAGGGGCACAAATTAGCAATCAGCCCCAGCATTTT
V gene: TRBV11-2
D gene: TRBD1
clone size: once
CDR3 length: 18
J gene: TRBJ1-5

CDR3 protein: CSASVRYRSNQPQHF
CDR3 DNA: TGCAGTGCTAGTGTACGCTATCGAAGCAATCAGCCCCAGCATTTT
V gene: TRBV20-1
D gene: .
clone size: .
CDR3 length: 15
J gene: TRBJ1-5

CDR3 protein: CASSPLAGGNNEQFF
CDR3 DNA: TGCGCCAGCAGCCCGTTAGCGGGGGGAAACAATGAGCAGTTCTTC
V gene: TRBV5-1
D gene: TRBD2
clone size: .
CDR3 length: 15
J gene: TRBJ2-1

CDR3 protein: CASSLSGTSEAEQFF
CDR3 DNA: TGTGCCAGCAGCCTCTCGGGGACTAGCGAGGCTGAGCAGTTCTTC
V gene: TRBV3-1/TRBV3-2
D gene: TRBD2
clone size: .
CDR3 length: 15
J gene: TRBJ2-1